This paragraph covers one T cell receptor beta chain sequence. The germline V gene encodes CDR1 SGHTA and CDR2 FQGNSA. The CDR3 length is 14 residues. The ends were cut back, 5 bases at V and 5 bases at J, with 15 bases in the middle. This entry belongs to a study of cytomegalovirus exposure and HLA in healthy donors. Study-level background: HLA-typed donors were the source of about 81 million unique TCRs held in an early data release. Clustering assigned 81% of the approximately 400 genotyped donors to the Caucasian-associated ancestry cluster.

PCR involved 60 Vbeta and 13 Jbeta primers. Only in-frame clones appear in the TCRdb table, and some are missing; sequencing was by immunoSEQ multiplex PCR. Among approximately 190,000 clones listed, roughly 76% were seen once. All donors participated as healthy donors of bone marrow. When sampled, the donors appeared nominally healthy, though they likely had unrecorded immune exposures. The rearrangement joins TRBV7-2 to TRBJ2-5; TRBD1 is a possible D gene (6 bases). The sequencing sample was made of PBMCs. The source of this sequence is a middle-aged man in good health and CMV-seropositive. The CDR3 DNA follows: TGTGCCAGCAGCCCGACGAACAGGGCGGAGACCCAGTACTTC. This translates into CASSPTNRAETQYF.